A selection of T cell receptor beta chains follows, all from one sample in a study of blood T cell repertoires in COVID-19. This table comes from immunoSEQ multiplex PCR, and its TCRdb copy is limited to in-frame clones, with some not included. Among approximately 290,000 clones listed, roughly 84% were seen once. Material: peripheral blood. These receptors came from a person in their 70s with COVID-19, enrolled during active disease. CDR3s include the opening cysteine and the closing phenylalanine or tryptophan. Each record gives: clone size, D gene, V gene, CDR3 protein. D genes are given only for firm matches. Only some rows state a clone size, as once, few, many or a class for expanded clones.

abundance: NA; d_gene: TRBD1; v_gene: TRBV27; CDR3aa: CASGRPGTGFTGELFF
abundance: NA; d_gene: NA; v_gene: TRBV7-2; CDR3aa: CASSLDRFQETQYF
abundance: NA; d_gene: TRBD1; v_gene: TRBV9; CDR3aa: CASSVGDRGEKLFF
abundance: NA; d_gene: NA; v_gene: TRBV28; CDR3aa: CASRASGNTIYF
abundance: NA; d_gene: NA; v_gene: TRBV9; CDR3aa: CASSVSGNSLNSPLHF
abundance: once; d_gene: TRBD2; v_gene: TRBV7-9; CDR3aa: CASSLGRAAYNEQFF
abundance: once; d_gene: TRBD2; v_gene: TRBV19; CDR3aa: CASSSRGTSGPDTQYF
abundance: NA; d_gene: TRBD1; v_gene: TRBV27; CDR3aa: CASRDSTGSYSPLHF
abundance: NA; d_gene: TRBD1; v_gene: TRBV19; CDR3aa: CASSGQGNNQPQHF
abundance: NA; d_gene: TRBD1; v_gene: TRBV5-1; CDR3aa: CASSLVAGGYEQYF
abundance: NA; d_gene: NA; v_gene: TRBV2; CDR3aa: CASSDRGDTQYF
abundance: NA; d_gene: TRBD1; v_gene: TRBV5-4; CDR3aa: CASSFAGTGSGNTIYF
abundance: NA; d_gene: TRBD2; v_gene: TRBV2; CDR3aa: CASSSGRADTQYF
abundance: once; d_gene: NA; v_gene: TRBV5-1; CDR3aa: CASSPGVGANYGYTF
abundance: once; d_gene: TRBD2; v_gene: TRBV6-6; CDR3aa: CASRSTSNSNNEQFF
abundance: NA; d_gene: NA; v_gene: TRBV13; CDR3aa: CASSLRQVYNEQFF
abundance: NA; d_gene: NA; v_gene: TRBV19; CDR3aa: CASSIQGMGNTIYF
abundance: NA; d_gene: NA; v_gene: TRBV28; CDR3aa: CASRQVIDNQPQHF
abundance: few; d_gene: TRBD2; v_gene: TRBV7-8; CDR3aa: CASSLAETSGEQYF
abundance: NA; d_gene: TRBD1; v_gene: TRBV29-1; CDR3aa: CSVALDRTYGYTF
abundance: NA; d_gene: TRBD2; v_gene: TRBV7-9; CDR3aa: CASSLIAGGSYNEQFF
abundance: NA; d_gene: TRBD2; v_gene: TRBV14; CDR3aa: CASSQPGTRARNEQFF
abundance: NA; d_gene: NA; v_gene: TRBV28; CDR3aa: CASSLPNYNEQFF
abundance: few; d_gene: TRBD1; v_gene: TRBV29-1; CDR3aa: CSGTGTGGWNTEAFF
abundance: NA; d_gene: TRBD1; v_gene: TRBV5-4; CDR3aa: CASSTPVGGGRNSPLHF
abundance: NA; d_gene: TRBD2; v_gene: TRBV5-1; CDR3aa: CASRTSGGSNTGELFF
abundance: NA; d_gene: TRBD1; v_gene: TRBV5-4; CDR3aa: CASSLGRAGGAETQYF
abundance: few; d_gene: TRBD1; v_gene: TRBV28; CDR3aa: CASSSTGYGYTF
abundance: NA; d_gene: TRBD1; v_gene: TRBV19; CDR3aa: CASSIRQGGFQPGYTF
abundance: once; d_gene: TRBD1; v_gene: TRBV28; CDR3aa: CASSFQTGGKYGYTF
abundance: NA; d_gene: NA; v_gene: TRBV28; CDR3aa: CASRGRETGHTF
abundance: NA; d_gene: NA; v_gene: TRBV7-9; CDR3aa: CASSLGPDYGYTF
abundance: NA; d_gene: TRBD1; v_gene: TRBV19; CDR3aa: CASRGQGVSYEQYF
abundance: NA; d_gene: TRBD1; v_gene: TRBV5-1; CDR3aa: CASSRGDSDNEKLFF
abundance: NA; d_gene: TRBD1; v_gene: TRBV28; CDR3aa: CASSTGDNQPQHF
abundance: NA; d_gene: TRBD1; v_gene: TRBV3-1/TRBV3-2; CDR3aa: CASSLGGKNSPLHF